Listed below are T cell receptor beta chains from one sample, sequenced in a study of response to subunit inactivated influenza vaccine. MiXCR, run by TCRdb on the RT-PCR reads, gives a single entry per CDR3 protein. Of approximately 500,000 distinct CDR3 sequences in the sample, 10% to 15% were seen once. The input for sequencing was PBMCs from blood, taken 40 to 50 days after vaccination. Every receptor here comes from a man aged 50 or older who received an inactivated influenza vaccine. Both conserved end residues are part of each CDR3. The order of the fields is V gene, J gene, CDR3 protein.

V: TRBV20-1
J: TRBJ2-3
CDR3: CSATTRTSGRQTDTQYF

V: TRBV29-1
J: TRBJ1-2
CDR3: CSVEDVGQGYYGYTF

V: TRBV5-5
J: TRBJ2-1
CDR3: CASSLSPGGPVEQFF

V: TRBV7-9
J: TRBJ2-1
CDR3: CASSLATILSIEQFF

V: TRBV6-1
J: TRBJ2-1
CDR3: CASSQSGSSYNEQFF

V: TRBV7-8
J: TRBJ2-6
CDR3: CASSLDATTRLAGANVLTF

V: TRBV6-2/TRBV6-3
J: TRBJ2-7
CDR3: CASTRLAGAGSSGEEQYF

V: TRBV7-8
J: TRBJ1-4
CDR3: CASSPFLRDGNEKLFF

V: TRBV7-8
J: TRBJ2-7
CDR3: CDGFASYEQYF

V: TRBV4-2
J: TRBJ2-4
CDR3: CASSQGVRGNIQYF

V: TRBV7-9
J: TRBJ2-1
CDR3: CASSGDLGREQFF

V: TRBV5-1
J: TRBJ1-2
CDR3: CASNPGRGEIYGYTF

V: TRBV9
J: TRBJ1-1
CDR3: CASSVDGARGVNTEAFF

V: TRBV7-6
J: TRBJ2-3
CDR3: CASSLVPSGITDTQYF

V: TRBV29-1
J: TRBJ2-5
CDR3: CSVEGIAGGPPGETQYF

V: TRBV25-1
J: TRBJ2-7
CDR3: CASSERWRDYEQYF

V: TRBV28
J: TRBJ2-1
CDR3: CASIGTSASSYNEQFF

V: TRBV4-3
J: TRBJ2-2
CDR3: CASSQGTMGVHGELFF

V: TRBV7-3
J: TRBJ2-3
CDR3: CASSLGRGAGRTDTQYF

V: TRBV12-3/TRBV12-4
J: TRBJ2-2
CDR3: CASSFGGSTGELFF

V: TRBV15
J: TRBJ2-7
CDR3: CATSREGSSYEQYF

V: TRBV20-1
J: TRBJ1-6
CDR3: CSARQGTRNSPLHF

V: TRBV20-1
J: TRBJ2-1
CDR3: CSARKPGTSGNEQFF

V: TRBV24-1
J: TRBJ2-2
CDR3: CATSRGFSNTGELFF

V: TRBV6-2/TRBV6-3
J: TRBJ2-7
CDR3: CASSYSRSQGENHEQYF

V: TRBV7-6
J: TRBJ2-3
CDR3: CASSLGASGRPRTDTQYF

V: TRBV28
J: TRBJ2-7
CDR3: CAIGPRLPYWQYF

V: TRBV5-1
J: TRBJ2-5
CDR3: CASSTWGQDQETQYF

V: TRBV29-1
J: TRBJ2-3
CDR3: CSVARGRSDTQYF

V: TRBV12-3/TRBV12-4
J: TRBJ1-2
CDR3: CASSFGPGAGGYTF

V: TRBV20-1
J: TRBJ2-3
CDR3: CSAESGRGTDTQYF

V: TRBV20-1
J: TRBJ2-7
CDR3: CSAPPAGPYEQYF

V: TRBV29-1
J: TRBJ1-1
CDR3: CSVGEAFF